The 22 T cell receptor beta chains presented below share a single source sample, sequenced in a study of regulatory T cells in long-lasting Graves disease. Indicated time point: newly diagnosed GD, antithyroid drugs for less than 3 months. RNA isolated from PBMCs was used to make the TCR library. To make TCR beta libraries, researchers used iRepertoire HTBI primers and Arm-PCR of CDR3 regions. TCRdb re-analysed the multiplex PCR reads in MiXCR, keeping a single row per CDR3 protein. The sample yields 350,000 to 400,000 distinct CDR3 sequences, around 16% seen once. The source was peripheral blood mononuclear cells (PBMCs), collected at new diagnosis, from a patient treated with antithyroid drugs. These receptors came from a female donor with Graves disease.

This clonotype was seen a handful of times. This sequence joins TRBV27 and TRBJ2-5, with D possibly TRBD2 on 5 matching bases. The CDR3 totals 17 residues. The V end lost 0 bases, the J end lost 1 base, and 15 bases lay between the germline ends. Germline-derived CDR1 and CDR2 are MNHEY and SMNVEV (reference sequence). Here the CDR3 reads CASSLSRALVLQETQYF. As DNA, the CDR3 is TGTGCCAGCAGTTTATCGAGGGCCCTGGTGCTCCAAGAGACCCAGTACTTC.

Many counts were recorded for this clonotype. This chain uses TRBV6-5 with TRBJ1-1; possibly TRBD1 for D (5 bases). The CDR3 sequence is 14 residues long. The germline V gene encodes CDR1 MNHEY and CDR2 SVGAGI. V lost 2 bases, J lost 5 bases, and 12 bases lay in between. CDR3 residues: CASSYRQMLTEAFF. The CDR3 bases are TGTGCCAGCAGTTACAGACAGATGTTGACTGAAGCTTTCTTT.

This clonotype was found many times. This chain connects TRBV20-1 to TRBJ1-2; 10 nucleotides match TRBD1. Germline loops: CDR1 DFQATT, CDR2 SNEGSKA (reference sequence). J lost 7 bases, V lost 2 bases, and 13 bases had no gene match. CDR3 length equals 16 residues. The DNA of the CDR3 is TGCAGTGCTAGAAAGTTGATGGACAGGGGGGCGAGTGGCTACACCTTC. Encoded protein: CSARKLMDRGASGYTF.

In its sample, this clonotype was seen many times. The gene calls are TRBV2 and TRBJ1-6; 8 bases match TRBD1. The CDR3 consists of 15 residues. The ends lost 6 bases at V and 8 bases at J; junction bases unmatched: 9. Germline CDR1 and CDR2: SNHLY and FYNNEI. In DNA, the CDR3 is TGTGCCAGCAGACAACAGGGGGGGGTTGATTCACCCCTCCACTTT. Protein sequence: CASRQQGGVDSPLHF.

This chain uses TRBV11-2 with TRBJ2-5; D gene unclear. Trimming took 5 bases from V and 5 from J, leaving 15 bases between them. Germline CDR1 SGHAT, CDR2 FQNNGV. The CDR3 is made up of 14 amino acids. The CDR3 protein is CASSRVASGETQYF. The CDR3 nucleotides read TGTGCCAGCAGCCGGGTCGCCAGTGGGGAGACCCAGTACTTC.

This clonotype appeared many times. This CDR3 is CSANDHTEAFF. CDR3 in DNA: TGCAGTGCCAATGACCACACTGAAGCTTTCTTT. V is TRBV20-1 and J is TRBJ1-1; D ambiguous. CDR3 length equals 11 residues. Germline CDR1 and CDR2: DFQATT and SNEGSKA (reference sequence). V was clipped by 6 bases and J by 3 bases, with 8 bases between them.

At least ten counts were recorded for this clonotype. The chain links TRBV28 to TRBJ2-7; D is ambiguous. CDR1 and CDR2 from the germline V gene are MDHEN and SYDVKM. The CDR3 consists of 14 residues. The V gene lost 1 base and the J gene lost 7 bases, with 14 bases spanning the gap. CDR3 amino acids: CASSLLGRFGEQYF. The CDR3 nucleotides are TGTGCCAGCAGTTTATTGGGAAGGTTTGGAGAGCAGTACTTC.

This clonotype occurred many times. The chain couples TRBV3-1 to TRBJ1-6, with 7 bases matching TRBD1. From germline, CDR1 is LGHDT and CDR2 YNNKEL (reference sequence). V shed 6 bases and J 10 bases; nucleotides not matched to a gene: 9. This CDR3 has 14 amino acids. The CDR3 protein is CASRPDREVSPLHF. The DNA of the CDR3 is TGTGCCAGCAGACCCGACAGGGAGGTCTCACCCCTCCACTTT.

In this sample, this clonotype turned up many times. The chain links TRBV7-3 to TRBJ2-1, with TRBD2 identical over 9 bases. The CDR3 has 20 residues. V shed 4 bases and J 3 bases; nucleotides not matched to a gene: 19. Germline lookup yields CDR1 SGHTA and CDR2 FQGTGA. The CDR3 region is CASSSPSAGGDRGSYNEQFF. The DNA of the CDR3 is TGTGCCAGCAGCTCACCTTCGGCGGGAGGGGACCGCGGGAGCTACAATGAGCAGTTCTTC.

On this clonotype itself: Without the conserved terminal phenylalanine or tryptophan, this CDR3 likely stems from a read error. This chain uses TRBV29-1 with TRBJ1-5; TRBD1 aligns across 7 bases. CDR3 length: 13 amino acids. Germline V lookup: CDR1 SQVTM, CDR2 ANQGSEA. V trimming: 7 bases; J trimming: 7 bases; junction bases outside the gene matches: 10. CDR3 in DNA: TGCAGCGGGGGGGAGACAGGGTCCCAGCCCCAGCATCTT. This sequence encodes CSGGETGSQPQHL.

This clonotype was seen many times. The rearrangement uses TRBV6-1 and TRBJ1-2; tentatively, D is TRBD1 (5 bases). Germline V CDR1 and CDR2: MNHNS, SASEGT. CDR3 size: 15 residues. V lost 6 bases, J lost 3 bases, and 17 bases lay in between. CDR3 residues: CASSSTREGDYGYTF. The CDR3 nucleotides are TGTGCCAGCAGCTCGACCAGGGAAGGCGACTATGGCTACACCTTC.

The chain combines TRBV6-1 with TRBJ1-5, with a weak D call TRBD1 (6 bases). The CDR3 is 15 residues long. The germline V gene encodes CDR1 MNHNS and CDR2 SASEGT. V lost 0 bases and J lost 1, with 7 bases in between. In DNA form, the CDR3 reads TGTGCCAGCAGTGAAGCGGGGGCAAGCAATCAGCCCCAGCATTTT. This encodes CASSEAGASNQPQHF.

This clonotype was detected many times. V usage is TRBV20-1 and J usage is TRBJ2-7, with D hard to call. V was clipped by 0 bases and J by 3 bases, with 15 bases between them. The CDR3 totals 15 residues. Germline V gene lookup returns CDR1 DFQATT and CDR2 SNEGSKA (reference sequence). In DNA, the CDR3 is TGCAGTGCTAGAGATAATCAGGCTGCGCTCTACGAGCAGTACTTC. Its translation is CSARDNQAALYEQYF.

In its sample, this clonotype was seen many times. This chain joins TRBV6-1 and TRBJ1-2; D is ambiguous. The CDR3 is 13 amino acids. V lost 8 bases, J lost 6 bases, and 16 bases lay in between. Germline lookup yields CDR1 MNHNS and CDR2 SASEGT. The CDR3 sequence is CASLQTVPHGYTF. The CDR3 nucleotides read TGTGCCAGCCTCCAAACGGTTCCTCATGGCTACACCTTC.

The J gene is TRBJ2-1, the V gene TRBV11-3; TRBD2 aligns across 11 bases. V lost 4 bases to trimming and J lost 10 bases; unmatched junction nucleotides: 6. CDR1 SGHNT and CDR2 YENEEA come from the germline V gene. CDR3 length: 14 residues. CDR3 residues: CASSSSGGRREQFF. CDR3 nucleotides: TGTGCCAGCAGCTCTAGCGGGGGGAGGAGAGAGCAGTTCTTC.

This clonotype has a count of ten or more. The V call is TRBV20-1, the J call TRBJ2-5; 7 bases match TRBD1. Germline V CDR1 and CDR2: DFQATT, SNEGSKA (reference sequence). The CDR3 is 13 amino acids. Trimming took 3 bases from V and 1 from J; bases not matched to a gene: 2. CDR3 in amino acids: CSASGTVQETQYF. For the CDR3, the DNA is TGCAGTGCTAGCGGGACAGTCCAAGAGACCCAGTACTTC.

The chain joins TRBV7-6 to TRBJ1-5; TRBD1 is a possible D gene (5 bases). Germline CDR1 reads SGHVS; CDR2 reads FNYEAQ. V lost 0 bases and J 7 bases, leaving 19 bases between the germline ends. This CDR3 is 17 amino acids long. The CDR3 region has the DNA TGTGCCAGCAGCTTAGCGTCTCCCGGGGGAGGAGAGCAGCCCCAGCATTTT. Its protein is CASSLASPGGGEQPQHF. The variable domain in full, completed from reference TRBV7-6 and TRBJ1-5, reads GAGVSQSPRYKVTKRGQDVALRCDPISGHVSLYWYRQALGQGPEFLTYFNYEAQQDKSGLPNDRFSAERPEGSISTLTIQRTEQRDSAMYRCASSLASPGGGEQPQHFGDGTRLSIL.

The sample holds many counts of this clonotype. This sequence joins TRBV7-2 and TRBJ2-5; 7 bases map to TRBD2. This CDR3 is 16 amino acids long. Per the germline V gene, CDR1 is SGHTA and CDR2 is FQGNSA. V lost 5 bases, J lost 1 base, and 10 bases stayed unmatched. This CDR3 is CASSPRRPGGQETQYF. In DNA form, the CDR3 reads TGTGCCAGCAGCCCAAGACGCCCGGGAGGCCAAGAGACCCAGTACTTC.

This clonotype was seen repeatedly, ten times or more. The J gene is TRBJ2-1, the V gene TRBV2; D perhaps matches TRBD2 (8 bases). V lost 3 bases to trimming and J lost 0 bases, with 21 bases between them. The CDR3 runs 19 residues. Germline loops: CDR1 SNHLY, CDR2 FYNNEI. The CDR3 DNA reads TGTGCCAGCAGTGATTTGAGGGTAGCGGGACAGAGCTCCTACAATGAGCAGTTCTTC. Its protein is CASSDLRVAGQSSYNEQFF.

The chain combines TRBV6-2 or TRBV6-3 with TRBJ2-2; 8 bases align to TRBD1. Per the germline V gene, CDR1 is MNHEY and CDR2 is SVGEGT. The length of the CDR3 is 14 residues. The J segment lost 5 bases and the V segment lost 8 bases, leaving 7 bases of the junction unmatched. CDR3 protein: CASGDTGGTGELFF. CDR3 nucleotide sequence: TGTGCCAGCGGGGATACAGGGGGGACCGGGGAGCTGTTTTTT.

The V call is TRBV28, the J call TRBJ2-5, with 8 nucleotides matching TRBD2. Looked up from germline, CDR1 is MDHEN and CDR2 is SYDVKM. This CDR3 is 19 amino acids long. The junction had 19 bases not matched to a gene; V was cut back by 2 bases and J by 5 bases. The CDR3: CASSLRSPGGTRRRETQYF. The CDR3, as DNA: TGTGCCAGCAGTTTACGTAGTCCAGGCGGGACTAGGAGGCGGGAGACCCAGTACTTC.

This clonotype has ten or more counts. This chain connects TRBV10-3 to TRBJ1-2; perhaps TRBD1 as D (6 bases). Per the germline V gene, CDR1 is ENHRY and CDR2 is SYGVKD. Trimming removed 6 bases at V and 2 bases at J, with 16 bases between. This CDR3 has 15 amino acids. CDR3 amino acids: CAIRPPDSSNYGYTF. DNA for the CDR3: TGTGCCATCAGGCCCCCGGACAGCTCCAACTATGGCTACACCTTC.